The rows below give T cell receptor beta chains drawn from one sample of a study of blood T cell repertoires in COVID-19. Assay: immunoSEQ multiplex PCR; the TCRdb copy retains only in-frame clones and omits some. The data show about 500,000 clones, roughly 87% seen once. Sample: PBMCs or T cells enriched from blood (not recorded which). The receptors originated from a young woman who had recovered from COVID-19. CDR3s include the opening cysteine and the closing phenylalanine or tryptophan. The D gene is left open where the match is weak. Rows give clone size only sometimes, using once, few, many, or a class for an expanded clone.

V gene: TRBV6-5; J gene: TRBJ1-4; clone size: .; D gene: .; CDR3 protein: CASSYDLIKPNEKLFF; CDR3 DNA: TGTGCCAGCAGTTACGACTTAATAAAGCCGAATGAAAAACTGTTTTTT
V gene: TRBV30; J gene: TRBJ1-4; clone size: .; D gene: .; CDR3 protein: CAWSSGRGNEKLFF; CDR3 DNA: TGTGCCTGGAGTAGCGGTAGAGGTAATGAAAAACTGTTTTTT
V gene: TRBV28; J gene: TRBJ1-5; clone size: .; D gene: .; CDR3 protein: CATLGGAGQPQHF; CDR3 DNA: TGTGCCACATTAGGGGGGGCCGGTCAGCCCCAGCATTTT
V gene: TRBV4-1; J gene: TRBJ2-3; clone size: .; D gene: TRBD2; CDR3 protein: CASSHRGSGGDSDTQYF; CDR3 DNA: TGCGCCAGCAGCCACAGGGGGAGCGGGGGGGACTCGGATACGCAGTATTTT
V gene: TRBV10-1; J gene: TRBJ1-2; clone size: .; D gene: .; CDR3 protein: CASRQAPSGYGYTF; CDR3 DNA: TGCGCCAGTAGACAGGCCCCCAGCGGCTATGGCTACACCTTC
V gene: TRBV7-9; J gene: TRBJ2-5; clone size: .; D gene: TRBD2; CDR3 protein: CASSRGTSGETQYF; CDR3 DNA: TGTGCCAGCAGCCGTGGGACTAGCGGGGAGACCCAGTACTTC
V gene: TRBV2; J gene: TRBJ1-3; clone size: .; D gene: .; CDR3 protein: CATTTGLGNTIYF; CDR3 DNA: TGTGCCACCACCACAGGGCTAGGAAACACCATATATTTT
V gene: TRBV4-2; J gene: TRBJ2-6; clone size: .; D gene: .; CDR3 protein: CASSQDWDINSGANVLTF; CDR3 DNA: TGTGCCAGCAGCCAAGATTGGGACATTAACTCTGGGGCCAACGTCCTGACTTTC
V gene: TRBV7-9; J gene: TRBJ1-1; clone size: once; D gene: TRBD1; CDR3 protein: CASSPGAGTVLEAFF; CDR3 DNA: TGTGCCAGCAGCCCTGGGGCCGGGACAGTTCTCGAAGCTTTCTTT
V gene: TRBV5-1; J gene: TRBJ1-1; clone size: .; D gene: .; CDR3 protein: CASSHTGRGRTEAFF; CDR3 DNA: TGCGCCAGCAGCCATACGGGGCGGGGTCGCACTGAAGCTTTCTTT
V gene: TRBV21-1; J gene: TRBJ2-5; clone size: .; D gene: .; CDR3 protein: CASSNWRGVPQETQYF; CDR3 DNA: TGTGCCAGCAGCAATTGGCGGGGGGTACCCCAAGAGACCCAGTACTTC
V gene: TRBV28; J gene: TRBJ1-5; clone size: .; D gene: .; CDR3 protein: CASSSRGYSNQPQHF; CDR3 DNA: TGTGCCAGCAGTTCCAGGGGATATAGCAATCAGCCCCAGCATTTT
V gene: TRBV3-1/TRBV3-2; J gene: TRBJ2-3; clone size: .; D gene: .; CDR3 protein: CASSAGPTDTQYF; CDR3 DNA: TGTGCCAGCAGCGCGGGACCTACAGATACGCAGTATTTT
V gene: TRBV19; J gene: TRBJ1-2; clone size: .; D gene: .; CDR3 protein: CASSINLVMGRRGYTF; CDR3 DNA: TGTGCCAGTAGTATAAACCTGGTCATGGGCCGGCGTGGCTACACCTTC
V gene: TRBV5-1; J gene: TRBJ2-7; clone size: once; D gene: .; CDR3 protein: CASSQTGLSYEQYF; CDR3 DNA: TGCGCCAGCTCCCAGACAGGACTCTCCTACGAGCAGTACTTC
V gene: TRBV10-2; J gene: TRBJ2-5; clone size: .; D gene: TRBD2; CDR3 protein: CASSEGGEGRETQYF; CDR3 DNA: TGCGCCAGCAGTGAGGGAGGGGAGGGGAGGGAGACCCAGTACTTC
V gene: TRBV28; J gene: TRBJ1-2; clone size: .; D gene: TRBD1; CDR3 protein: CASSLPSGTGENYGYTF; CDR3 DNA: TGTGCCAGCAGTTTGCCCTCAGGGACAGGGGAAAACTATGGCTACACCTTC
V gene: TRBV7-9; J gene: TRBJ1-2; clone size: .; D gene: TRBD1; CDR3 protein: CASSLGQASGYTF; CDR3 DNA: TGTGCCAGCAGCCTAGGACAGGCATCCGGCTACACCTTC
V gene: TRBV18; J gene: TRBJ2-7; clone size: .; D gene: .; CDR3 protein: CASSPRDGGFYEQYF; CDR3 DNA: TGTGCCAGCTCACCCCGGGACGGGGGATTCTACGAGCAGTACTTC
V gene: TRBV7-6; J gene: TRBJ1-2; clone size: .; D gene: .; CDR3 protein: CASSLVPSQGYTF; CDR3 DNA: TGTGCCAGCAGCTTAGTCCCTTCTCAGGGCTACACCTTC
V gene: TRBV5-1; J gene: TRBJ1-2; clone size: .; D gene: .; CDR3 protein: CASSLQQGSYGYTF; CDR3 DNA: TGCGCCAGCAGCTTGCAACAGGGAAGCTATGGCTACACCTTC
V gene: TRBV28; J gene: TRBJ2-6; clone size: .; D gene: TRBD1; CDR3 protein: CASSLRVLGTGRFSGANVLTF; CDR3 DNA: TGTGCCAGCAGTTTAAGAGTCCTCGGGACAGGACGCTTCTCTGGGGCCAACGTCCTGACTTTC
V gene: TRBV4-1; J gene: TRBJ1-5; clone size: .; D gene: TRBD1; CDR3 protein: CASSDPGTGIFNQPQHF; CDR3 DNA: TGCGCCAGCAGCGACCCCGGGACAGGGATTTTCAATCAGCCCCAGCATTTT
V gene: TRBV2; J gene: TRBJ1-4; clone size: .; D gene: .; CDR3 protein: CASSATGLNEKLFF; CDR3 DNA: TGTGCCAGCAGTGCGACAGGACTTAATGAAAAACTGTTTTTT
V gene: TRBV7-2; J gene: TRBJ2-5; clone size: .; D gene: .; CDR3 protein: CASAPGLQETQYF; CDR3 DNA: TGTGCCAGTGCTCCGGGACTCCAAGAGACCCAGTACTTC
V gene: TRBV6-6; J gene: TRBJ2-2; clone size: .; D gene: .; CDR3 protein: CASSRPLGAAYTGELFF; CDR3 DNA: TGTGCCAGCAGTCGCCCGTTGGGAGCGGCATACACCGGGGAGCTGTTTTTT
V gene: TRBV19; J gene: TRBJ1-4; clone size: .; D gene: .; CDR3 protein: CASSIDHSNEKLFF; CDR3 DNA: TGTGCCAGTAGTATCGATCACAGTAATGAAAAACTGTTTTTT
V gene: TRBV18; J gene: TRBJ1-2; clone size: .; D gene: .; CDR3 protein: CASPKSGENYGYTF; CDR3 DNA: TGTGCCAGCCCTAAGTCCGGTGAGAACTATGGCTACACCTTC
V gene: TRBV3-1/TRBV3-2; J gene: TRBJ2-7; clone size: .; D gene: .; CDR3 protein: CASSQDSRLDEQYF; CDR3 DNA: TGTGCCAGCAGCCAAGATTCGAGGCTCGACGAGCAGTACTTC
V gene: TRBV3-1/TRBV3-2; J gene: TRBJ2-5; clone size: .; D gene: TRBD1; CDR3 protein: CASSQTGGGETQYF; CDR3 DNA: TGTGCCAGCAGCCAGACAGGGGGAGGGGAGACCCAGTACTTC
V gene: TRBV12-3/TRBV12-4; J gene: TRBJ2-1; clone size: .; D gene: .; CDR3 protein: CASSLTGNEQFF; CDR3 DNA: TGTGCCAGCAGTTTAACGGGGAATGAGCAGTTCTTC
V gene: TRBV6-5; J gene: TRBJ1-1; clone size: .; D gene: .; CDR3 protein: CASSGGSGPTEAFF; CDR3 DNA: TGTGCCAGCAGCGGGGGGTCGGGGCCCACTGAAGCTTTCTTT
V gene: TRBV27; J gene: TRBJ1-4; clone size: .; D gene: TRBD1; CDR3 protein: CASTGQGLLGKLFF; CDR3 DNA: TGTGCCAGCACAGGACAGGGGTTGCTCGGGAAACTGTTTTTT
V gene: TRBV27; J gene: TRBJ2-1; clone size: .; D gene: .; CDR3 protein: CASGETGLTNEQFF; CDR3 DNA: TGTGCCAGCGGGGAGACAGGTTTGACGAATGAGCAGTTCTTC
V gene: TRBV30; J gene: TRBJ1-2; clone size: .; D gene: .; CDR3 protein: CAWSTENYGYTF; CDR3 DNA: TGTGCCTGGAGTACCGAGAACTATGGCTACACCTTC
V gene: TRBV5-1; J gene: TRBJ1-6; clone size: .; D gene: .; CDR3 protein: CASSLGTGRGSPLHF; CDR3 DNA: TGCGCCAGCAGCTTGGGAACAGGGAGGGGATCACCCCTCCACTTT
V gene: TRBV29-1; J gene: TRBJ1-1; clone size: .; D gene: TRBD1; CDR3 protein: CSAGGAFF; CDR3 DNA: TGCAGCGCAGGGGGAGCTTTCTTT
V gene: TRBV20-1; J gene: TRBJ2-5; clone size: .; D gene: TRBD1; CDR3 protein: CSAGGPETQYF; CDR3 DNA: TGCAGTGCAGGGGGCCCGGAGACCCAGTACTTC
V gene: TRBV19; J gene: TRBJ1-2; clone size: once; D gene: .; CDR3 protein: CASNWAGFNYGYTF; CDR3 DNA: TGTGCCAGTAACTGGGCAGGATTCAACTATGGCTACACCTTC
V gene: TRBV28; J gene: TRBJ2-5; clone size: .; D gene: TRBD1; CDR3 protein: CASSLEEVGRQGYQETQYF; CDR3 DNA: TGTGCCAGCAGTTTAGAAGAGGTGGGCCGACAGGGCTACCAAGAGACCCAGTACTTC
V gene: TRBV7-2; J gene: TRBJ1-3; clone size: few; D gene: .; CDR3 protein: CASSLAPGAGNTIYF; CDR3 DNA: TGTGCCAGCAGCTTAGCGCCGGGGGCTGGAAACACCATATATTTT
V gene: TRBV4-1; J gene: TRBJ1-2; clone size: once; D gene: .; CDR3 protein: CASSQAMRETGYGYTF; CDR3 DNA: TGCGCCAGCAGCCAAGCCATGAGAGAGACTGGCTATGGCTACACCTTC
V gene: TRBV29-1; J gene: TRBJ2-2; clone size: .; D gene: TRBD2; CDR3 protein: CSAGRAGELFF; CDR3 DNA: TGCAGCGCCGGGAGGGCCGGGGAGCTGTTTTTT
V gene: TRBV7-9; J gene: TRBJ2-5; clone size: .; D gene: TRBD2; CDR3 protein: CASSPGLDKETQYF; CDR3 DNA: TGTGCCAGCAGCCCTGGACTAGACAAAGAGACCCAGTACTTC
V gene: TRBV18; J gene: TRBJ1-2; clone size: .; D gene: TRBD1; CDR3 protein: CASSPLGDSYGYTF; CDR3 DNA: TGTGCCAGCTCACCACTGGGGGACAGCTATGGCTACACCTTC